The 12 T cell receptor beta chains listed next were all sequenced from one sample in a study of blood T cell repertoires in COVID-19 (dated by TCRdb to 2019 to 2021). The library was generated by the immunoSEQ multiplex PCR assay. TCRdb mirrors the immuneACCESS table, restricted to in-frame sequences. Some clones are absent from its copies; in checked studies, under half trace to an unresolved V gene, and the reason for the others is unknown. A total of under 300,000 clones appear in this sample, around 84% of them only once. The ten largest account for under 9% of the sample. Sequenced: peripheral blood. The receptors originated from a woman in her 70s with active or convalescent COVID-19.

The chain has TRBV11-3 and TRBJ2-2, with D tentatively TRBD1 (5 bases). From germline, CDR1 is SGHNT and CDR2 YENEEA. Trimming cost V 2 bases and J 7 bases, with 8 bases left between them. The CDR3 extends over 13 amino acids. CDR3 in DNA: TGTGCCAGCAGCTTAAGGGGTGGCGGGGAGCTGTTTTTT. Translated, it gives CASSLRGGGELFF.

This clone came up a few times. The chain recombines TRBV7-6 with TRBJ1-6; no clear D gene. This CDR3 comprises 16 residues. CDR1 is SGHVS, CDR2 FNYEAQ, per germline. V lost 1 base to trimming and J lost 8 bases, with 15 bases between them. CDR3 DNA: TGTGCCAGCAGCTTAGGGGTTCGTCACAGTGATTCACCCCTCCACTTT. Protein sequence: CASSLGVRHSDSPLHF.

As DNA, the CDR3 is TGTGCCAGCACCCAGTGGCAGGGGGCTTACGAGCAGTACTTC. As protein: CASTQWQGAYEQYF. The chain uses TRBV2 and TRBJ2-7, with 8 bases fitting TRBD1. Germline CDR1 is SNHLY and CDR2 is FYNNEI. The CDR3 sequence is 14 residues long. V was clipped by 7 bases and J by 4 bases; unmatched bases: 9.

V and J are TRBV14 and TRBJ1-1; 7 bases map to TRBD1. J lost 7 bases, V lost 4 bases, and 9 bases had no gene match. Per germline, CDR1 SGHDN and CDR2 FVKESK. The CDR3 is made up of 14 amino acids. This CDR3 reads CASSRGPGQLEAFF. DNA for the CDR3: TGTGCCAGCAGCCGGGGGCCGGGACAGCTTGAAGCTTTCTTT. The complete variable domain, with remaining parts taken from reference TRBV14 and TRBJ1-1, reads EAGVTQFPSHSVIEKGQTVTLRCDPISGHDNLYWYRRVMGKEIKFLLHFVKESKQDESGMPNNRFLAERTGGTYSTLKVQPAELEDSGVYFCASSRGPGQLEAFFGQGTRLTVV.

This rearrangement joins TRBV11-2 to TRBJ1-1, with D possibly TRBD1 on 6 matching bases. With 7 bases removed from V and 2 bases from J, the gap between germline ends came to 23 bases. There are 17 residues in the CDR3. Germline loops: CDR1 SGHAT, CDR2 FQNNGV. Written as DNA, the CDR3 is TGTGCCAGCACCTACCTTCGCTCCAGGGGATTCAACACTGAAGCTTTCTTT. Protein product: CASTYLRSRGFNTEAFF. The variable domain in full, with the rest retrieved from reference TRBV11-2 and TRBJ1-1, is EAGVAQSPRYKIIEKRQSVAFWCNPISGHATLYWYQQILGQGPKLLIQFQNNGVVDDSQLPKDRFSAERLKGVDSTLKIQPAKLEDSAVYLCASTYLRSRGFNTEAFFGQGTRLTVV.

The J gene is TRBJ2-5, the V gene TRBV10-3; D possibly corresponds to TRBD1 (5 bases). Trimming pared 5 bases from V and 5 bases from J, leaving 12 bases between. This CDR3 is built from 13 residues. Germline CDR1 ENHRY, CDR2 SYGVKD. CDR3: CAISSTDLETQYF. The CDR3 region has the DNA TGTGCCATCAGTTCGACAGACCTGGAGACCCAGTACTTC.

The chain links TRBV16 to TRBJ2-1; the D gene is possibly TRBD2 (7 bases). V was shortened by 2 bases and J by 9 bases, with 14 bases between the two germline ends. Per germline, CDR1 KGHSY and CDR2 FQNENV. The CDR3 has 14 amino acids. The DNA of the CDR3 is TGTGCCAGCAGCCAAGGGGGGGGCTTAACTGAGCAGTTCTTC. Amino acid sequence: CASSQGGGLTEQFF.

This chain links TRBV2 with TRBJ1-1, with D unclear. CDR1 and CDR2 from the germline V gene are SNHLY and FYNNEI. The CDR3 is 13 amino acids. V lost 1 base, J lost 8 bases, and 11 bases lay in between. In nucleotides, the CDR3 is TGTGCCAGCAGTGAAGAGTGGGCCAGAGAAGCTTTCTTT. Amino acid sequence: CASSEEWAREAFF.

A single count supports this clone. The rearrangement links TRBV5-1 to TRBJ2-1; a weak D match, TRBD2 (5 bases). This CDR3 is built from 12 residues. Germline assignment: CDR1 SGHRS and CDR2 YFSETQ. V was shortened by 3 bases and J by 9 bases, with 10 bases between the two germline ends. This CDR3 reads CASSSLEGEQFF. The CDR3 nucleotides read TGCGCCAGCAGCTCACTAGAGGGTGAGCAGTTCTTC.

The rearrangement uses TRBV19 and TRBJ1-1, with D perhaps matching TRBD1 (6 bases). From germline, CDR1 is LNHDA and CDR2 SQIVND (reference sequence). The CDR3 is 15 residues long. Trimming took 5 bases from V and 1 from J, leaving 14 bases between them. Here the CDR3 DNA reads TGTGCCAGTAGTCTCCCCGACAGGAAGAACACTGAAGCTTTCTTT. Residues: CASSLPDRKNTEAFF.

This chain links TRBV6-5 with TRBJ1-1; perhaps TRBD1 as D (5 bases). V was shortened by 6 bases and J by 3 bases, with 14 bases between the two germline ends. Germline V CDR1 and CDR2: MNHEY, SVGAGI. This CDR3 contains 14 residues. The CDR3 here is CASSRQRADTEAFF. The CDR3 nucleotides are TGTGCCAGCAGCCGACAGCGGGCGGACACTGAAGCTTTCTTT.

V gene TRBV27 combines with J gene TRBJ1-2, with a possible D match to TRBD1 (6 bases). Germline values: CDR1 MNHEY, CDR2 SMNVEV (reference sequence). Trimming left V 3 bases short and J 5 bases short, with 13 bases between. This CDR3 has 14 amino acids. CDR3 loop: CASSLARGEYGYTF. The CDR3 region has the DNA TGTGCCAGCAGTTTGGCCAGGGGAGAGTATGGCTACACCTTC.